These T cell receptor beta chains were read from a single sample in a study of blood T cell repertoires in COVID-19. Some clones are missing from TCRdb's copy, which holds only in-frame ones; the method was immunoSEQ multiplex PCR. The sample has 250,000 to 350,000 clones, 90% seen once. The source material was peripheral blood. These receptors all come from a woman in her fifties or sixties with COVID-19, enrolled during active disease. Both conserved end residues are part of each CDR3. D genes are given only for firm matches.

v_call	j_call	d_call	cdr3_nt	cdr3_aa
TRBV11-3	TRBJ2-2	TRBD2	TGTGCCAGCAGCCCGGGACTAGCGGGAAAGAACACCGGGGAGCTGTTTTTT	CASSPGLAGKNTGELFF
TRBV5-1	TRBJ1-1	-	TGCGCCAGCAGCTCCGTCGACAGGATGAACACTGAAGCTTTCTTT	CASSSVDRMNTEAFF
TRBV6-6	TRBJ1-2	-	TGTGCCAGCAGTTACTCGGGGCAGCAGTATGGCTACACCTTC	CASSYSGQQYGYTF
TRBV27	TRBJ2-7	-	TGTGTCAGCAGTCCGATCGGGTTTTCTTACGAGCAGTACTTC	CVSSPIGFSYEQYF
TRBV4-3	TRBJ1-3	TRBD1	TGCGCCAGCAGCCCGAATCCCCCAGGGGGCTCTGGAAACACCATATATTTT	CASSPNPPGGSGNTIYF
TRBV5-1	TRBJ1-5	-	TGCGCCAGCCAGCTTGGTTCCGGGTCCGATCAGCCCCAGCATTTT	CASQLGSGSDQPQHF
TRBV11-2	TRBJ1-2	-	TGTGCCAGCAGCTTAGAGTTTCAGGCGCGCTATGGCTACACCTTC	CASSLEFQARYGYTF
TRBV5-1	TRBJ2-1	-	TGCGCCAGCAGCTTGGGGTTTAAGAGCTCCTACAATGAGCAGTTCTTC	CASSLGFKSSYNEQFF
TRBV19	TRBJ1-1	-	TGTGCCAGTAGTATTTCCACCCCAGGGAACACTGAAGCTTTCTTT	CASSISTPGNTEAFF
TRBV18	TRBJ1-6	TRBD1	TGTGCCAGCTCCGGGACAGGGGTTTCAGGGGATTCACCCCTCCACTTT	CASSGTGVSGDSPLHF
TRBV3-1/TRBV3-2	TRBJ1-2	TRBD1	TGTGCCAGCAGCTCCCGGGACAGCTCTCGGGGCTACACCTTC	CASSSRDSSRGYTF
TRBV19	TRBJ2-7	-	TGTGCCAGTAGTAGGCGGGACTCCTACGAGCAGTACTTC	CASSRRDSYEQYF
TRBV5-1	TRBJ2-3	-	TGCGCCAGCAGCTTGGAACAAGGGGACACAGATACGCAGTATTTT	CASSLEQGDTDTQYF
TRBV6-5	TRBJ1-2	-	TGTGCCAGCAGGTTGACAGTTAACTATGGCTACACCTTC	CASRLTVNYGYTF
TRBV6-2/TRBV6-3	TRBJ2-1	-	TGTGCCAGCAGTTACTCCGGCAGGGTATCGGATGAGCAGTTCTTC	CASSYSGRVSDEQFF
TRBV6-5	TRBJ2-1	TRBD2	TGTGCCAGCACAGGAAGTCTAGCGGGAGACAGGCAGTTCTTC	CASTGSLAGDRQFF